This T cell receptor (beta chain) was identified in a study of blood T cell repertoires in COVID-19. Study as a whole: Samples came from the United States, Italy and Spain, spanning acute and convalescent COVID-19. PBMCs, B-cell-depleted T cells, or T cells provided the cDNA or gDNA that made up the material.

Recruited during active infection, patients (from Seattle) were subsequently followed longitudinally. How the authors handled the data: The assay estimated nucleated cells by amplifying reference gene primers. The method was immunoSEQ multiplex PCR; TCRdb's version includes in-frame clones alone and lacks a portion of them. Clone size and the V and J calls come from that table; the DNA yielded D and trimming. Of around 93,000 clones in the sample, about 92% were seen once. The CDR3 has 12 residues. V gave up 7 bases and J gave up 5 bases, with 9 bases separating them. Source material: peripheral blood. V usage is TRBV12-3 or TRBV12-4 and J usage is TRBJ1-5, with a possible D match to TRBD1 (5 bases). The sequence was collected from a man between 18 and 29 years old with COVID-19, enrolled during active disease. CDR3 sequence: CASTGGDQPQHF. DNA for the CDR3: TGTGCCAGCACCGGGGGGGATCAGCCCCAGCATTTT.